The T cell receptor beta chain under discussion was sequenced for a study of human CD8 memory T cell subsets. Study-wide findings and caveats: Chao1 estimates pointed to stem-like memory T cells having more diversity than precursor exhausted T cells did.

Buffy coats that had been collected from healthy donors served as the PBMC source. From duplicate vials of roughly 160,000 sorted CD8+ T cells per subset, RNA was isolated. This clonotype registers medium-sized by frequency. Its antigen is unknown. This CDR3 is 13 amino acids long. CDR1 is SEHNR and CDR2 is FQNEAQ in the germline V gene (reference sequence). Preparation of the TCR beta libraries relied on UMI-labeled 5' RACE. From its re-call of the 5' RACE reads, TCRdb lists each CDR3 protein once, without DNA. Recorded for this sample: about 5,600 distinct CDR3 sequences. The receptor comes from a human donor in good health. The chain carries TRBV7-9 and TRBJ2-5; lacking DNA, the TRBD1 call made by TCRdb goes unchecked. Source material: CD8+ effector memory T cells (TEM) sorted from PBMCs. Described subset: effector memory CD8 T cells, CCR7- CD45RO+ CD95+. This CDR3 is CASSLEGAETQYF.